The clone carrying this T cell receptor (beta chain) was recorded only once. Unstimulated regulatory T cells (CD4+CD25+CD127-), CD4+CD25- non-regulatory cells, CD4 and CD8 cells were FACS-sorted from thawed PBMCs. This specimen belongs to a study of Tregs in tolerant kidney transplant recipients. J gave up 7 bases and V 0 bases, and 6 bases lay outside the gene matches. Germline loops: CDR1 SEHNR, CDR2 FQNEAQ (reference sequence). There are 14 residues in the CDR3. Libraries were prepared by immunoSEQ multiplex PCR; TCRdb keeps only in-frame clonotypes and omits some of them. The data show hundreds of thousands of clones, about 80% seen once.

Sequencing input: CD4+ T cells from blood. The receptor comes from a human donor in good health. The V and J genes are TRBV7-9 and TRBJ2-7, with TRBD1 matching 7 bases. This CDR3 reads CASSLAQGEGEQYF. Written as DNA, the CDR3 is TGTGCCAGCAGCTTAGCCCAGGGGGAAGGGGAGCAGTACTTC.